Below are 16 T cell receptor beta chains sequenced from a single sample in a study of blood T cell repertoires in COVID-19. The repertoire was sequenced with immunoSEQ multiplex PCR; TCRdb's copy has only in-frame clones and lacks some. The table includes nearly 55,000 clones, about 86% detected once. The sequenced sample was peripheral blood. The receptor source for this set is an older man with active COVID-19.

CDR3 sequence (DNA): TGCAGCGTTTACCCGACAGATGGCTACACCTTC. Residues: CSVYPTDGYTF. V gene TRBV29-1 combines with J gene TRBJ1-2, with D maybe TRBD1 (5 bases). CDR3 length: 11 amino acids. The ends were cut back, 5 bases at V and 6 bases at J, with 10 bases in the middle. CDR1 and CDR2 from the germline V gene are SQVTM and ANQGSEA.

The chain employs TRBV7-8 and TRBJ1-2; maybe TRBD1 (5 bases). V was clipped by 5 bases and J by 5 bases, with 18 bases between them. Looked up from germline, CDR1 is SGHVS and CDR2 is FQNEAQ. The CDR3 covers 15 residues. The CDR3 is CASSPGIRGLYGYTF. The CDR3 nucleotides read TGTGCCAGCAGCCCTGGGATTAGGGGCCTATATGGCTACACCTTC.

This chain joins TRBV5-1 and TRBJ1-1, with D perhaps matching TRBD1 (5 bases). This CDR3 has 14 amino acids. Germline V gene data show CDR1 as SGHRS and CDR2 as YFSETQ. V was shortened by 0 bases and J by 0 bases, with 6 bases between the two germline ends. Here the CDR3 DNA reads TGCGCCAGCAGCTTGGACAGGATGAACACTGAAGCTTTCTTT. Its translation is CASSLDRMNTEAFF.

The genes are TRBV2 and TRBJ2-7; TRBD1 matches 7 bases. V trimming: 2 bases; J trimming: 2 bases; junction bases outside the gene matches: 3. The CDR3 spans 14 residues. In germline, CDR1 is SNHLY, CDR2 FYNNEI. The CDR3 reads CASSERQGAYEQYF. The DNA for the CDR3 is TGTGCCAGCAGTGAACGGCAGGGGGCCTACGAGCAGTACTTC.

This clone was counted between two and nine times. The V and J genes are TRBV7-2 and TRBJ2-5, with 7 bases aligning to TRBD2. The CDR3 runs to 14 residues. The V segment lost 4 bases and the J segment 2 bases; nucleotides outside the gene matches: 4. Germline assignment: CDR1 SGHTA and CDR2 FQGNSA. This CDR3 reads CASSYQRGQETQYF. CDR3 coding DNA: TGTGCCAGCAGCTACCAGCGGGGACAAGAGACCCAGTACTTC.

This clone was seen only a few times. The chain is built from TRBV3-1 (or the pseudogene TRBV3-2) and TRBJ1-2; 7 positions agree with TRBD1. This CDR3 spans 15 amino acids. The ends lost 7 bases at V and 7 bases at J; junction bases unmatched: 15. CDR1 and CDR2 from the germline V gene are LGHDT and YNNKEL (reference sequence). CDR3 amino acids: CASTQGQSPFSGYTF. In DNA form, the CDR3 reads TGTGCCAGCACCCAGGGACAGTCTCCTTTCTCTGGCTACACCTTC.

This clone was seen once. The J gene is TRBJ2-2, the V gene TRBV5-6, with 9 bases identical to TRBD1. V shed 3 bases and J 4 bases; nucleotides not matched to a gene: 4. From germline, CDR1 is SGHDT and CDR2 YYEEEE. This CDR3 comprises 15 residues. The CDR3 nucleotides read TGTGCCAGCAGCTCCCGGGACAGGGTCACCGGGGAGCTGTTTTTT. Protein sequence: CASSSRDRVTGELFF.

The chain carries TRBV4-1 and TRBJ2-2; 9 bases align to TRBD1. V lost 3 bases to trimming and J lost 6 bases; unmatched junction nucleotides: 5. Germline CDR1 is MGHRA and CDR2 is YSYEKL. This CDR3 has 15 amino acids. The CDR3 protein is CASSHPDRGAGELFF. In DNA form, the CDR3 reads TGCGCCAGCAGCCACCCCGACAGGGGGGCCGGGGAGCTGTTTTTT.

The gene calls are TRBV2 and TRBJ2-5, with a tentative D call TRBD2 (5 bases). V shed 7 bases and J shed 2 bases, with 8 bases lying between them. CDR1 and CDR2 from the germline V gene are SNHLY and FYNNEI. The CDR3 runs 12 residues. The CDR3 sequence is CASKGEQETQYF. DNA for the CDR3: TGTGCCAGCAAGGGAGAACAAGAGACCCAGTACTTC.

The chain links TRBV14 to TRBJ1-6; no definite D call. The germline V gene has CDR1 SGHDN and CDR2 FVKESK. With 10 bases removed from V and 7 bases from J, the gap between germline ends came to 17 bases. This CDR3 contains 14 residues. CDR3 amino acids: CATSSETRNSPLHF. The DNA of the CDR3 is TGTGCCACCTCGTCTGAGACGCGGAATTCACCCCTCCACTTT.

The genes are TRBV7-9 and TRBJ2-5; 13 bases line up with TRBD2. The V segment lost 11 bases and the J segment 5 bases; nucleotides outside the gene matches: 11. Germline-derived CDR1 and CDR2 are SEHNR and FQNEAQ (reference sequence). The CDR3 is 15 residues long. The CDR3 DNA follows: TGTGCCGTTGGTCGGACTAGCGGGGGTTATGAGACCCAGTACTTC. Amino acids: CAVGRTSGGYETQYF.

V gene TRBV19 combines with J gene TRBJ2-3; TRBD2 is a possible D gene (6 bases). Germline V CDR1 and CDR2: LNHDA, SQIVND (reference sequence). Trimming took off 5 bases at V and 2 bases at J, with 17 bases between the two ends. This CDR3 contains 16 residues. CDR3 residues: CASSSGTRQATDTQYF. Written as DNA, the CDR3 is TGTGCCAGTAGTTCAGGGACTCGACAAGCCACAGATACGCAGTATTTT. Full variable domain (outside the CDR3, taken from reference TRBV19 and TRBJ2-3): DGGITQSPKYLFRKEGQNVTLSCEQNLNHDAMYWYRQDPGQGLRLIYYSQIVNDFQKGDIAEGYSVSREKKESFPLTVTSAQKNPTAFYLCASSSGTRQATDTQYFGPGTRLTVL.

The J gene is TRBJ2-3, the V gene TRBV5-6; possible D gene TRBD2, 6 bases. Deletions cut 7 bases from V and 2 bases from J, with 14 bases between. In germline, CDR1 is SGHDT, CDR2 YYEEEE. The CDR3 contains 14 residues. CDR3: CASLKEGITDTQYF. For the CDR3, the DNA is TGTGCCAGCCTTAAGGAGGGAATCACAGATACGCAGTATTTT.

The rearrangement links TRBV27 to TRBJ1-5; 7 nucleotides match TRBD1. The ends lost 6 bases at V and 7 bases at J; junction bases unmatched: 6. Germline V gene lookup returns CDR1 MNHEY and CDR2 SMNVEV (reference sequence). The CDR3 contains 13 residues. The CDR3 region is CASRLDRVQPQHF. CDR3 sequence (DNA): TGTGCCAGCAGGCTAGACAGGGTGCAGCCCCAGCATTTT.

The J gene is TRBJ2-7, the V gene TRBV10-3, with TRBD2 matching over 9 bases. After removal of 7 bases from V and 2 bases from J, the junction contained 6 bases not matched to a gene. CDR1 ENHRY and CDR2 SYGVKD come from the germline V gene. This CDR3 is built from 14 residues. This CDR3 reads CAITPTSGPYEQYF. The CDR3 coding sequence is TGTGCCATCACCCCGACTAGCGGACCCTACGAGCAGTACTTC.

This clone was counted only a few times. This chain links TRBV6-5 with TRBJ2-7, with 10 bases lining up with TRBD2. The CDR3 has 15 residues. Trimming at V came to 2 bases and at J to 1 base, leaving 2 bases not matched to a gene. Germline CDR1 MNHEY, CDR2 SVGAGI. The CDR3 loop reads CASSYRLAGSYEQYF. DNA of the CDR3: TGTGCCAGCAGTTACAGACTAGCGGGTTCCTACGAGCAGTACTTC.